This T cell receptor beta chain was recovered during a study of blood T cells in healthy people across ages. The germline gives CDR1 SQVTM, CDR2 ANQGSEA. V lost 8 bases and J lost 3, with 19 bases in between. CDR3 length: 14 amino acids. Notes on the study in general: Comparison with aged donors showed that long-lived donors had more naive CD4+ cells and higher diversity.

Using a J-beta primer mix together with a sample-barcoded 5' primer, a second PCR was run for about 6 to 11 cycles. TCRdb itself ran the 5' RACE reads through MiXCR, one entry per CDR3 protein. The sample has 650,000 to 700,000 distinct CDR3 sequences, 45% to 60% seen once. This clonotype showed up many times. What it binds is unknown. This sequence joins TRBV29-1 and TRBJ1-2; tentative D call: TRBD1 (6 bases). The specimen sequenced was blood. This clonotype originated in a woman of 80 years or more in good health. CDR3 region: CSTQGTTGYYGYTF. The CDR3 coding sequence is TGCAGCACCCAGGGGACGACGGGATACTATGGCTACACCTTC.